These 29 T cell receptor beta chains were all obtained from the same sample, sequenced in a study of CD8 T cells in Susac syndrome. With random hexamers, 0.5 to 1 ug RNA was reverse transcribed. MiXCR, applied by TCRdb to the immunoSEQ multiplex PCR reads, yields one record per CDR3 protein. Of about 180,000 distinct CDR3 sequences listed, roughly 95% are singletons. Material: CD4+ T cells from PBMCs. Receptors were obtained from a human donor with Susac syndrome.

This chain links TRBV2 with TRBJ2-7; D unclear. Germline CDR1 reads SNHLY; CDR2 reads FYNNEI. The V end was cut by 2 bases, the J end by 1 base, with 6 bases between. This CDR3 has 13 amino acids. The CDR3 protein is CASSEQGSYEQYV. The CDR3 DNA is TGTGCCAGCAGTGAACAAGGGTCCTACGAGCAGTACGTC.

J is TRBJ2-4 and V is TRBV4-2; TRBD2 agrees at 8 bases. Germline V gene data show CDR1 as LGHNA and CDR2 as YNFKEQ. The CDR3 spans 17 residues. V trimming: 1 base; J trimming: 3 bases; junction bases outside the gene matches: 8. CDR3 nucleotides: TGTGCCAGCAGCCAAGGTAGCGGGGTTGGGGACAAAAACATTCAGTACTTC. Its translation is CASSQGSGVGDKNIQYF.

Comments on this clonotype: Germline and junction disagree at one end, which may indicate a read error. Here the CDR3 reads CASSLRDRESGRNF. The CDR3 DNA sequence: TGTGCCAGCAGTCTCCGGGACAGGGAATCTGGGAGGAACTTC. The J gene is TRBJ2-4, the V gene TRBV12-3 or TRBV12-4, with TRBD1 identical over 9 bases. The CDR3 covers 14 residues.

V is TRBV24-1 and J is TRBJ1-2, with 7 bases aligning to TRBD1. This CDR3 spans 15 amino acids. Unmatched junction bases numbered 6, after V lost 4 bases and J lost 2 bases. Germline V gene data show CDR1 as KGHDR and CDR2 as SFDVKD. The CDR3 DNA sequence: TGTGCCACCAGTGAACCCGGGACAGAGAACTATGGCTACACCTTC. This sequence encodes CATSEPGTENYGYTF.

The V and J genes are TRBV6-5 and TRBJ2-7; D remains ambiguous. The CDR3 runs to 14 residues. Germline CDR1 and CDR2: MNHEY and SVGAGI. Deletions cut 6 bases from V and 0 bases from J, with 12 bases between. CDR3 sequence reads: CASRLTWSSYEQYV. As DNA, the CDR3 is TGTGCCAGCAGGCTGACTTGGAGCTCCTACGAGCAGTACGTC.

The gene calls are TRBV5-1 and TRBJ2-5; 8 positions match TRBD2. Looked up from germline, CDR1 is SGHRS and CDR2 is YFSETQ. The V segment lost 0 bases and the J segment 6 bases; nucleotides outside the gene matches: 1. The CDR3 contains 13 residues. This chain's CDR3 is CASSLEREKTQYF. The CDR3 coding sequence is TGCGCCAGCAGCTTGGAGCGGGAGAAGACCCAGTACTTC. Variable domain in full (rest from reference TRBV5-1 and TRBJ2-5): KAGVTQTPRYLIKTRGQQVTLSCSPISGHRSVSWYQQTPGQGLQFLFEYFSETQRNKGNFPGRFSGRQFSNSRSEMNVSTLELGDSALYLCASSLEREKTQYFGPGTRLLVL.

The CDR3 coding sequence is TGTGCCTGGAGTGTACGTCAGTACGAGCAGTACTTC. Translated, it gives CAWSVRQYEQYF. V is TRBV30 and J is TRBJ2-7; D uncertain. This CDR3 contains 12 residues. The germline gives CDR1 GTSNPN, CDR2 SVGIG (reference sequence). Trimming stripped 0 bases from V and 4 bases from J, with 7 bases between.

The chain employs TRBV7-8 and TRBJ2-2; the D is unclear. Trimming stripped 0 bases from V and 1 base from J, with 6 bases between. The CDR3 totals 15 residues. Per the germline V gene, CDR1 is SGHVS and CDR2 is FQNEAQ. The DNA of the CDR3 is TGTGCCAGCAGCTTAGCAAGAGGGAACACCGGGGAGCTGTTTTTT. Translating it yields CASSLARGNTGELFF.

V usage is TRBV5-1 and J usage is TRBJ2-5; D is undetermined. Trimming took 2 bases from V and 4 from J, leaving 15 bases between them. The CDR3 has 15 amino acids. Germline CDR1 is SGHRS and CDR2 is YFSETQ. The CDR3 loop reads CASSLEETFRETQYF. The CDR3 bases are TGCGCCAGCAGCTTAGAGGAAACTTTCAGAGAGACCCAGTACTTC.

The chain has TRBV24-1 and TRBJ2-2, with 10 positions matching TRBD1. The germline V gene encodes CDR1 KGHDR and CDR2 SFDVKD. Trimming removed 1 base from V and 2 bases from J; junction bases left unmatched: 3. The CDR3 is 17 residues long. CDR3 loop: CATSDLRTGGNTGELFF. CDR3 nucleotide sequence: TGTGCCACCAGTGATTTAAGGACAGGGGGTAACACCGGGGAGCTGTTTTTT.

This chain uses TRBV20-1 with TRBJ2-1; 10 positions agree with TRBD1. The CDR3 covers 14 residues. Germline V gives CDR1 DFQATT, CDR2 SNEGSKA (reference sequence). V lost 5 bases, J lost 6 bases, and 7 bases stayed unmatched. The CDR3 region is CSAPRDRGGNEQFF. CDR3 DNA sequence: TGCAGTGCTCCCCGGGACAGGGGCGGCAATGAGCAGTTCTTC.

This chain links TRBV28 with TRBJ2-3; no definite D call. The CDR3 spans 11 residues. Deletions cut 3 bases from V and 5 bases from J, with 3 bases between. Germline CDR1 is MDHEN and CDR2 is SYDVKM. The CDR3 sequence is CASSFEDTQYF. As DNA, the CDR3 is TGTGCCAGCAGTTTTGAAGATACGCAGTATTTT.

This clonotype occurred a few times. CDR3 sequence reads: CASSQGSSSPLHF. The DNA for the CDR3 is TGTGCCAGCAGCCAAGGTTCGAGTTCACCCCTCCACTTT. The V call is TRBV3-1, the J call TRBJ1-6; D ambiguous. This CDR3 comprises 13 residues. V lost 1 base and J 9 bases, leaving 7 bases between the germline ends. Germline-derived CDR1 and CDR2 are LGHDT and YNNKEL (reference sequence). The complete variable domain, with remaining parts taken from reference TRBV3-1 and TRBJ1-6, reads DTAVSQTPKYLVTQMGNDKSIKCEQNLGHDTMYWYKQDSKKFLKIMFSYNNKELIINETVPNRFSPKSPDKAHLNLHINSLELGDSAVYFCASSQGSSSPLHFGNGTRLTVT.

This clonotype was observed a few times. CDR3 protein: CASSLGGTGANVLTF. The CDR3, as DNA: TGTGCCAGCAGTTTAGGGGGGACTGGGGCCAACGTCCTGACTTTC. V usage is TRBV28 and J usage is TRBJ2-6, with TRBD2 as a possible D gene (6 bases). The V end lost 2 bases, the J end lost 2 bases, and 7 bases lay between the germline ends. CDR3 length: 15 residues. The V gene's germline CDR1 is MDHEN and CDR2 SYDVKM.

This clonotype was found once. The chain combines TRBV25-1 with TRBJ2-6; D not certain. The V gene's germline CDR1 is MGHDK and CDR2 SYGVNS. The CDR3 length is 16 residues. V was cut by 3 bases and J by 0 bases, with 9 bases left in between. The chain's CDR3 is CASSDHRSSGANVLTF. The DNA for the CDR3 is TGTGCCAGCAGTGATCATAGGAGCTCTGGGGCCAACGTCCTGACTTTC.

The DNA of the CDR3 is TGTGCCAGCAGTTACGTCCTGATGAACACTGAAGCTTTCTTT. Its protein product is CASSYVLMNTEAFF. The chain recombines TRBV6-2 or TRBV6-3 with TRBJ1-1, with D uncertain. This CDR3 contains 14 residues. V was shortened by 2 bases and J by 0 bases, with 7 bases between the two germline ends. CDR1 is MNHEY, CDR2 SVGEGT, per germline.

The chain uses TRBV3-1 and TRBJ1-1; D gene uncertain. The germline V gene has CDR1 LGHDT and CDR2 YNNKEL (reference sequence). Between the trimmed V and J ends, which lost 0 bases and 5 bases, there was a span of 10 bases. The CDR3 spans 14 residues. CDR3 sequence (DNA): TGTGCCAGCAGCCAAGATACGGGGAGGACTGAAGCTTTCTTT. Translating it yields CASSQDTGRTEAFF. Based on the CDR3 plus reference TRBV3-1 and TRBJ1-1, the full variable domain is DTAVSQTPKYLVTQMGNDKSIKCEQNLGHDTMYWYKQDSKKFLKIMFSYNNKELIINETVPNRFSPKSPDKAHLNLHINSLELGDSAVYFCASSQDTGRTEAFFGQGTRLTVV.

The chain is built from TRBV7-2 and TRBJ2-1, with no clear D. Germline V gene sequence: CDR1 SGHTA, CDR2 FQGNSA. This CDR3 has 12 amino acids. V was trimmed by 5 bases and J by 6 bases, leaving 8 bases between them. The DNA for the CDR3 is TGTGCCAGCAGCCAAACCCCCAATGAGCAGTTCTTC. It is translated as CASSQTPNEQFF.

The J gene is TRBJ2-2, the V gene TRBV7-9; D unresolved. CDR3 length equals 14 residues. The germline V gene has CDR1 SEHNR and CDR2 FQNEAQ (reference sequence). V was clipped by 1 base and J by 1 base, with 4 bases between them. CDR3 DNA sequence: TGTGCCAGCAGCTTAGACAGGAACACCGGGGAGCTGTTTTTT. Encoded protein: CASSLDRNTGELFF. The full variable domain, its missing parts supplied by reference TRBV7-9 and TRBJ2-2, is DTGVSQNPRHKITKRGQNVTFRCDPISEHNRLYWYRQTLGQGPEFLTYFQNEAQLEKSRLLSDRFSAERPKGSFSTLEIQRTEQGDSAMYLCASSLDRNTGELFFGEGSRLTVL.

For the CDR3, the DNA is TGTGCCAGCAGCGCCCAGATGGCCAGCCTTTGGAGCTACACCTTC. It is translated as CASSAQMASLWSYTF. The chain carries TRBV7-9 and TRBJ1-2; no reliable D call. V was trimmed by 5 bases and J by 9 bases, leaving 22 bases between them. From germline, CDR1 is SEHNR and CDR2 FQNEAQ (reference sequence). The CDR3 covers 15 residues. The variable domain in full, completed from reference TRBV7-9 and TRBJ1-2, reads DTGVSQNPRHKITKRGQNVTFRCDPISEHNRLYWYRQTLGQGPEFLTYFQNEAQLEKSRLLSDRFSAERPKGSFSTLEIQRTEQGDSAMYLCASSAQMASLWSYTFGSGTRLTVV.

The gene calls are TRBV6-1 and TRBJ2-5; D call uncertain. CDR1 and CDR2 (germline): MNHNS, SASEGT. V was cut by 6 bases and J by 0 bases, with 11 bases left in between. The CDR3 loop spans 14 amino acids. The CDR3 sequence is CASSHGQYQETQYF. The DNA for the CDR3 is TGTGCCAGCAGCCACGGTCAATACCAAGAGACCCAGTACTTC.

The chain joins TRBV3-1 to TRBJ2-1; 7 bases fit TRBD2. The V and J ends lost 1 base and 9 bases, in that order; junction bases with no gene match: 12. Germline V CDR1 and CDR2: LGHDT, YNNKEL (reference sequence). This CDR3 region has 16 residues. This chain's CDR3 is CASSQGPGRGYTEQFF. As DNA, the CDR3 is TGTGCCAGCAGCCAAGGACCCGGGCGGGGGTATACTGAGCAGTTCTTC.

The chain has TRBV15 and TRBJ2-1; D perhaps matches TRBD2 (6 bases). Germline V lookup: CDR1 LNHNV, CDR2 YYDKDF (reference sequence). The V and J ends lost 2 bases and 0 bases respectively, with 8 bases between them. The CDR3 extends over 15 amino acids. The CDR3 DNA is TGTGCCACCAGCAGAATGGGGGGCTCCTACAATGAGCAGTTCTTC. Translated: CATSRMGGSYNEQFF.

V is TRBV11-2 and J is TRBJ1-5; D not certain. V was clipped by 5 bases and J by 8 bases, with 19 bases between them. Germline values: CDR1 SGHAT, CDR2 FQNNGV. CDR3 length: 15 amino acids. For the CDR3, the DNA is TGTGCCAGCAGCCTAGGTTGGACCTCCGAGGAGCCCCAGCATTTT. This encodes CASSLGWTSEEPQHF.

The rearrangement links TRBV5-4 to TRBJ1-1; D not certain. The CDR3 runs to 14 residues. Germline V gene sequence: CDR1 SGHNT, CDR2 YYREEE (reference sequence). V lost 0 bases and J 8 bases, leaving 14 bases between the germline ends. Here the CDR3 DNA reads TGTGCCAGCAGCTTGGTCAATAGGGATAGAGAAGCTTTCTTT. Translation gives CASSLVNRDREAFF.

The chain couples TRBV6-5 to TRBJ1-3, with D perhaps TRBD1 (6 bases). V lost 6 bases to trimming and J lost 0 bases, with 9 bases between them. Germline V gene sequence: CDR1 MNHEY, CDR2 SVGAGI. The CDR3 contains 14 residues. The CDR3 DNA reads TGTGCCAGCAGAGACAGGTTCTCTGGAAACACCATATATTTT. Translating gives CASRDRFSGNTIYF.

The chain links TRBV29-1 to TRBJ2-3, with D possibly TRBD2 on 5 matching bases. Germline CDR1 reads SQVTM; CDR2 reads ANQGSEA. The CDR3 sequence is 14 residues long. Trimming removed 2 bases from V and 2 bases from J, with 11 bases in between. This CDR3 is CSVEKASSTDTQYF. The CDR3 region has the DNA TGCAGCGTTGAAAAAGCTAGCTCCACAGATACGCAGTATTTT.

The genes are TRBV6-2 or TRBV6-3 and TRBJ1-5; D is ambiguous. The CDR3 covers 11 residues. V dropped 8 bases and J dropped 3 bases, with 5 bases sitting between them. Germline CDR1 is MNHEY and CDR2 is SVGEGT. The CDR3: CASGFNQPQHF. The CDR3 DNA is TGTGCCAGCGGCTTCAATCAGCCCCAGCATTTT.

The V gene is TRBV5-5, the J gene TRBJ1-2; no reliable D call. The length of the CDR3 is 14 residues. The V gene's germline CDR1 is SGHKS and CDR2 YYEKEE (reference sequence). Trimming left V 4 bases short and J 4 bases short, with 14 bases between. DNA of the CDR3: TGTGCCAGCAGCGAGAATGTGGCCGGCTATGGCTACACCTTC. The encoded protein is CASSENVAGYGYTF.